The 5 T cell receptor beta chains in this list originate from one sample, sequenced in a study of technical replicates of blood from a handful of donors. Generated by immunoSEQ multiplex PCR, the TCRdb table keeps only in-frame clones and is missing some. The sample contains just under 60,000 clones, approximately 94% of which appear only once. The sequenced sample was PBMCs. The origin of the receptors is a human donor in good health. Some clones in this sample may be carry-over from other donors' samples.

The chain joins TRBV25-1 to TRBJ1-5; D possibly corresponds to TRBD1 (6 bases). The CDR3 length is 13 residues. Looked up from germline, CDR1 is MGHDK and CDR2 is SYGVNS. Trimming took off 2 bases at V and 11 bases at J, with 13 bases between the two ends. CDR3 loop: CASSEGLTGTQHF. CDR3 sequence (DNA): TGTGCCAGCAGTGAAGGGTTGACAGGAACCCAGCATTTT.

This chain uses TRBV11-2 with TRBJ2-7; 7 nucleotides match TRBD2. V dropped 1 base and J dropped 0; count of bases not matched to a gene: 3. There are 15 residues in the CDR3. Germline V gene sequence: CDR1 SGHAT, CDR2 FQNNGV. The CDR3 region is CASSLVPSGSYEQYF. The CDR3 nucleotides read TGTGCCAGCAGCTTAGTCCCTAGCGGCTCCTACGAGCAGTACTTC.

The chain joins TRBV19 to TRBJ2-3, with 8 bases fitting TRBD2. Germline V CDR1 and CDR2: LNHDA, SQIVND (reference sequence). The V segment lost 9 bases and the J segment 2 bases; nucleotides outside the gene matches: 7. The CDR3 contains 14 residues. CDR3 DNA: TGTGCCAGCGCGGGACTAGGCCTCACAGATACGCAGTATTTT. Protein: CASAGLGLTDTQYF.

The chain has TRBV6-6 and TRBJ2-7; D is possibly TRBD1 (5 bases). Trimming removed 2 bases at V and 1 base at J, with 15 bases between. This CDR3 has 16 residues. CDR1 and CDR2 (germline): MNHNY, SVGAGI (reference sequence). The CDR3 is CASSYRPGRNSYEQYF. In nucleotides, the CDR3 is TGTGCCAGCAGTTACCGGCCAGGGCGTAATTCCTACGAGCAGTACTTC.

The chain carries TRBV5-1 and TRBJ1-6; weak D call: TRBD1 (6 bases). The CDR3 runs to 14 residues. Germline V CDR1 and CDR2: SGHRS, YFSETQ. V lost 0 bases, J lost 10 bases, and 11 bases lay in between. The CDR3 DNA reads TGCGCCAGCAGCTTGGCCTGGGGGCAGTCACCCCTCCACTTT. This codes for CASSLAWGQSPLHF.